This TCR beta chain emerged from a study of T cell responses to AZD1222 COVID-19 vaccine. Findings and caveats of the study: Epitopes outside B.1.351 and B.1.1.7 mutated regions reportedly drew nearly half of spike TCRs. Donors were largely white British and mainly female; clonal diversity was possibly underestimated. Two AZD1222 administrations were followed by greater Spike-specific TCR breadth and depth.

In regard to this clone: Its antigen is still unknown.

There are 15 residues in the CDR3. With 5 bases clipped from V and 6 bases from J, the junction kept 11 bases outside the gene matches. The germline gives CDR1 MNHEY, CDR2 SMNVEV (reference sequence). Repertoires were generated with immunoSEQ multiplex PCR, while TCRdb's copy carries only in-frame clones and drops some. The repertoire holds tens of thousands of clones, approximately 90% seen once, with approximately 5.7% in the top ten. The input for sequencing was peripheral blood, taken on day 0 of AZD1222 vaccination. This clonotype originated in an adult in good health. The chain joins TRBV27 to TRBJ2-7; 9 nucleotides match TRBD1. CDR3 DNA sequence: TGTGCCAGCAGTCGGCAGGACAGGGGTCGAGGCGAGCAGTACTTC. Protein sequence: CASSRQDRGRGEQYF.